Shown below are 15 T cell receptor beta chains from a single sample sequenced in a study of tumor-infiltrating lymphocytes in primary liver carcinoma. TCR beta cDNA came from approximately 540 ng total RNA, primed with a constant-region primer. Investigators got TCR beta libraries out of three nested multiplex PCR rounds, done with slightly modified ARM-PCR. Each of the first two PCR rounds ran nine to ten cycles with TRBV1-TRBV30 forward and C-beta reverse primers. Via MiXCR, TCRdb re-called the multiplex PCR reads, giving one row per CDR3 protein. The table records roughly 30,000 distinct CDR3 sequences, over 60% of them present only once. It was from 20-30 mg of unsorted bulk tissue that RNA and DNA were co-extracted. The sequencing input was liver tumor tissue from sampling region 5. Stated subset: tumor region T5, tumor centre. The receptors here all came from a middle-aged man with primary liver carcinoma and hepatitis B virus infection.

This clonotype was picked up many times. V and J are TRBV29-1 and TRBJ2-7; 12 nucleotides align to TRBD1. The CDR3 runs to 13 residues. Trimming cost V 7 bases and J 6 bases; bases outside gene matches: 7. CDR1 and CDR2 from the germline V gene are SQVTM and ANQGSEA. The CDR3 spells CSAWDRGRFEQYF. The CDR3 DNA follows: TGCAGCGCCTGGGACAGGGGGCGCTTCGAGCAGTACTTC.

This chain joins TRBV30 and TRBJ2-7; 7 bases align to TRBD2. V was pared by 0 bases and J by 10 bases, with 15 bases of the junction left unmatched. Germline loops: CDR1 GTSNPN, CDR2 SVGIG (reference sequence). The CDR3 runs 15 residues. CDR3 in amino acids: CAWSVGGSSVYNQYF. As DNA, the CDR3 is TGTGCCTGGAGTGTCGGCGGGAGCTCGGTCTACAACCAGTACTTC.

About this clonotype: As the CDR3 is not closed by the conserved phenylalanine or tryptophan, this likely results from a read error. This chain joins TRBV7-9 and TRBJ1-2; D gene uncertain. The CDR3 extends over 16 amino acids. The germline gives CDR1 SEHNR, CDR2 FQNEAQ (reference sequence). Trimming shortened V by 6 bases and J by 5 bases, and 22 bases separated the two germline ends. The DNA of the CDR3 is TGTGCCAGCAGTCCCGAGGGCAGGCTGTCGCAGTATGGCTACACCATC. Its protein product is CASSPEGRLSQYGYTI.

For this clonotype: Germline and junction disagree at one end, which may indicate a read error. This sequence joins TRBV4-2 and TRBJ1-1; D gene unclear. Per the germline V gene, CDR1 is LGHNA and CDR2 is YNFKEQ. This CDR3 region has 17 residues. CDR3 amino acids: CDSSQEYGRGCWTEAFF. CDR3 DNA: TGTGACAGCAGCCAAGAGTACGGACGGGGTTGTTGGACTGAAGCTTTCTTT.

CDR3 loop: CATSRLAGETQYF. CDR3 sequence (DNA): TGTGCTACCAGCCGACTAGCGGGAGAGACCCAGTACTTC. The chain recombines TRBV12-3 or TRBV12-4 with TRBJ2-5; 10 nucleotides line up with TRBD2. The CDR3 runs to 13 residues.

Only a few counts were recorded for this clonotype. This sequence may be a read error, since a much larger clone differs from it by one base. CDR3 bases: TGTGCCAGCAGCTTAGTGGGACTAACGACTAGCACAGATACGCAGTATTTT. This sequence encodes CASSLVGLTTSTDTQYF. The chain is built from TRBV11-2 and TRBJ2-3, with 7 bases lining up with TRBD2. CDR1 is SGHAT, CDR2 FQNNGV, per germline. Trimming took 1 base from V and 0 from J; bases not matched to a gene: 7. The CDR3 sequence is 17 residues long. Supplemented by reference TRBV11-2 and TRBJ2-3, the full variable domain reads EAGVAQSPRYKIIEKRQSVAFWCNPISGHATLYWYQQILGQGPKLLIQFQNNGVVDDSQLPKDRFSAERLKGVDSTLKIQPAKLEDSAVYLCASSLVGLTTSTDTQYFGPGTRLTVL.

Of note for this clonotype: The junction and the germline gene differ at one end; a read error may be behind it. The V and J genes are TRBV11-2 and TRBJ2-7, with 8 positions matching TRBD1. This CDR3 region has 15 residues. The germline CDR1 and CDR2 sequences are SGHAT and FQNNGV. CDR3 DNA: TGTGCCGGCAGCCAAGGGACAGGTAGAACCTACGAGCAGTACTTT. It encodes CAGSQGTGRTYEQYF. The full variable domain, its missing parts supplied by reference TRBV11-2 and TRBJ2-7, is EAGVAQSPRYKIIEKRQSVAFWCNPISGHATLYWYQQILGQGPKLLIQFQNNGVVDDSQLPKDRFSAERLKGVDSTLKIQPAKLEDSAVYLCAGSQGTGRTYEQYFGPGTRLTVT.

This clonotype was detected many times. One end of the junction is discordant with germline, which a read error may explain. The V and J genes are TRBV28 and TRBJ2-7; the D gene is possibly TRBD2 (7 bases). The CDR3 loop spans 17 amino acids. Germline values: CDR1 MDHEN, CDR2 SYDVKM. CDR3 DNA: TGTGCCAGCAGTCCCCCTGTAGGGGGAGGGCCCTCCGACGAGCAGTACTTC. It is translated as CASSPPVGGGPSDEQYF.

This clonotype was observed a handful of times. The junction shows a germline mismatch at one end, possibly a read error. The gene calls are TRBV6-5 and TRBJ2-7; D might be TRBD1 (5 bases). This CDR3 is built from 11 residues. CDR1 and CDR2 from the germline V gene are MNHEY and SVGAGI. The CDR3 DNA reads TGTACCAGCAGGGTTGGATACGAGCAGTATTTC. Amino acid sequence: CTSRVGYEQYF.

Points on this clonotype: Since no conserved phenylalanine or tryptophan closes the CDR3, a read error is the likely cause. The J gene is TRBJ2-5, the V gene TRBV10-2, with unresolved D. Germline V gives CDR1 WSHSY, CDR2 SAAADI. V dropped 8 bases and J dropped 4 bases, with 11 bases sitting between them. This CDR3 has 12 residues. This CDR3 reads CASSAEVETQYL. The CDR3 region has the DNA TGCGCCAGCTCGGCGGAAGTAGAGACCCAGTACCTC.

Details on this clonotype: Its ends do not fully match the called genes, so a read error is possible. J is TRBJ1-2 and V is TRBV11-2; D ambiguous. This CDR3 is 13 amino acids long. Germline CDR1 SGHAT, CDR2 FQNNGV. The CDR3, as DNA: TGTGCCAGCAGCTTAAGAGCCAACTATTGCTACACCTTC. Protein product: CASSLRANYCYTF.

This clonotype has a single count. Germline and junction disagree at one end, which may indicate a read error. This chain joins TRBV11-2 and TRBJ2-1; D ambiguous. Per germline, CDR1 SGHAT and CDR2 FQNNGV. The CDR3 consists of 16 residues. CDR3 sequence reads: CVSSLDQESSYDEQFF. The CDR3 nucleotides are TGTGTCAGCAGCTTAGATCAAGAGAGCTCCTACGATGAGCAGTTCTTC.

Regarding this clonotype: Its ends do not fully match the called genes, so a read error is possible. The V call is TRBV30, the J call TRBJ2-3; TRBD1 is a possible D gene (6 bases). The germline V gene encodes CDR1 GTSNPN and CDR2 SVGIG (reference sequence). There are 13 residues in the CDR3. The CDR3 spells CAWSKGVADAQYF. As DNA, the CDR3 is TGTGCCTGGAGTAAGGGGGTAGCAGATGCGCAGTATTTT.

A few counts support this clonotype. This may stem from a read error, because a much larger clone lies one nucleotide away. The CDR3 is CASSVDRAPVKNIQYF. CDR3 in DNA: TGTGCCAGCAGCGTCGACAGGGCTCCAGTCAAAAACATTCAGTACTTC. The chain employs TRBV7-9 and TRBJ2-4, with 7 bases that match TRBD1. The germline CDR1 and CDR2 sequences are SEHNR and FQNEAQ (reference sequence). This CDR3 is built from 16 residues. V was pared by 5 bases and J by 3 bases, with 10 bases of the junction left unmatched.

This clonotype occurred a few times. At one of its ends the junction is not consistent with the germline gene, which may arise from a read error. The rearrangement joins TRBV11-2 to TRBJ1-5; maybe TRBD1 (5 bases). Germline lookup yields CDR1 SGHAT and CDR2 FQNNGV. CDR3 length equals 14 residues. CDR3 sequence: CASNPGRTQSAPAF. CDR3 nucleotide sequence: TGTGCCAGCAACCCGGGACGGACTCAATCAGCCCCAGCATTT.